The 6 T cell receptor beta chains below all came from one sample that was sequenced in a study of cytomegalovirus exposure and HLA in healthy donors (dated by TCRdb to 2015 to 2018). The protocol used for the library was the immunoSEQ multiplex PCR assay. For the multiplex PCR, a mixture combining 60 forward primers for TCR Vbeta segments and 13 reverse primers for TCR Jbeta segments was used. The clones in this table, taken by TCRdb from immuneACCESS, are in-frame only. Not every clone is retained; where verified, under half of the shortfall comes from an unresolved V gene, and the cause of the rest is unknown. This sample is represented by about 120,000 clones; about four fifths of them were singletons. Under 5% of the sample goes to the ten largest clones. The sample consisted of PBMCs. The source of these receptors is a woman aged 25-40 years in good health and CMV-seronegative.

J is TRBJ1-4 and V is TRBV7-9, with a tentative D call TRBD1 (6 bases). This CDR3 comprises 15 residues. The germline V gene has CDR1 SEHNR and CDR2 FQNEAQ (reference sequence). Trimming removed 5 bases at V and 0 bases at J, with 10 bases between. The CDR3 here is CASSPPGATNEKLFF. The DNA for the CDR3 is TGTGCCAGCAGCCCCCCAGGGGCAACTAATGAAAAACTGTTTTTT. The full variable domain, its missing parts supplied by reference TRBV7-9 and TRBJ1-4, is DTGVSQNPRHKITKRGQNVTFRCDPISEHNRLYWYRQTLGQGPEFLTYFQNEAQLEKSRLLSDRFSAERPKGSFSTLEIQRTEQGDSAMYLCASSPPGATNEKLFFGSGTQLSVL.

This clone came up a few times. The genes are TRBV6-5 and TRBJ2-1; weak D call: TRBD2 (6 bases). This CDR3 is built from 14 residues. Germline CDR1 and CDR2: MNHEY and SVGAGI. Trimming left V 4 bases short and J 10 bases short, with 17 bases between. The CDR3 DNA follows: TGTGCCAGCAGTTTCAGACCTACTAGCAACGAGCAGTTCTTC. It yields the protein CASSFRPTSNEQFF.

The rearrangement joins TRBV16 to TRBJ2-1; TRBD2 matches 10 bases. Germline loops: CDR1 KGHSY, CDR2 FQNENV. J gave up 9 bases and V 0 bases, and 5 bases lay outside the gene matches. The CDR3 contains 15 residues. CDR3 DNA sequence: TGTGCCAGCAGCCAATCTCTAGCGGGAGAGGGTGAGCAGTTCTTC. Its translation is CASSQSLAGEGEQFF.

V usage is TRBV28 and J usage is TRBJ2-1, with 8 bases fitting TRBD2. Trimming took 2 bases from V and 15 from J; bases not matched to a gene: 9. The germline V gene encodes CDR1 MDHEN and CDR2 SYDVKM. The CDR3 loop spans 13 amino acids. DNA for the CDR3: TGTGCCAGCAGTTTAGGCGGGAGGACGGGCCCGTTCTTC. It yields the protein CASSLGGRTGPFF. Full variable domain (remainder filled in from reference TRBV28 and TRBJ2-1): DVKVTQSSRYLVKRTGEKVFLECVQDMDHENMFWYRQDPGLGLRLIYFSYDVKMKEKGDIPEGYSVSREKKERFSLILESASTNQTSMYLCASSLGGRTGPFFGPGTRLTVL.

Concerning this clone itself: Within the sample, other DNA sequences also encode this same CDR3. V and J are TRBV13 and TRBJ2-7; D is possibly TRBD2 (5 bases). CDR1 PRHDT and CDR2 FYEKMQ come from the germline V gene (reference sequence). The CDR3 is 13 residues long. V was cut by 0 bases and J by 6 bases, with 9 bases left in between. CDR3 region: CASSLGLAGEQYF. The CDR3 DNA reads TGTGCCAGCAGCTTAGGCCTAGCTGGCGAGCAGTACTTC.

The chain employs TRBV6-5 and TRBJ2-7; TRBD2 matches 11 bases. Germline assignment: CDR1 MNHEY and CDR2 SVGAGI. V lost 6 bases, J lost 3 bases, and 7 bases stayed unmatched. This CDR3 has 15 residues. CDR3 residues: CASSSTSGRIYEQYF. The DNA of the CDR3 is TGTGCCAGCAGCAGTACTAGCGGGAGAATCTACGAGCAGTACTTC.